This entry is about one T cell receptor (beta chain). The entry originates in a study of blood T cell repertoires in COVID-19. Study-wide context: Researchers got acute and convalescent COVID-19 samples from the United States, Italy and Spain. T cells, B-cell-depleted T cells, or PBMCs supplied cDNA or gDNA.

V lost 11 bases and J lost 6, with 20 bases in between. CDR1 is MNHEY, CDR2 SVGAGI, per germline. This CDR3 is 13 amino acids long. Original analysis: The authors estimated nucleated cell counts from reference gene primer amplification. TCRdb's table, derived via immunoSEQ multiplex PCR, lists solely in-frame clones and lacks some. The V and J calls and clone size are taken from that table; D and trimming were inferred from the DNA. The sample comprises approximately 20,000 clones, roughly 83% of which are singletons, and roughly 50% rests with the top ten. The chain is built from TRBV6-5 and TRBJ2-7; maybe TRBD2 (5 bases). The TCR was taken from a man between 65 and 79 years old with acute or convalescent COVID-19. Sequencing used peripheral blood. The CDR3 coding sequence is TGTGCCTCAGCTTCACTAGAACGGGGCGAGCAGTACTTC. Amino acids: CASASLERGEQYF.